Sequencing of this T cell receptor (beta chain) was carried out in a study of PD-1 blockade in classical Hodgkin lymphoma. Sequencing was performed with immunoSEQ multiplex PCR; in TCRdb, only in-frame clones are kept and a portion is missing. Of around 29,000 clones listed, around 80% are singletons. The time point is: cycle 4 day 1 (C4D1), after more than five weeks of nivolumab. Every single patient, without exception, relapsed after autologous stem cell transplantation, and brentuximab vedotin exposure varied. Magnetic negative selection was used to purify CD4+ T cells from thawed PBMCs. Only a few counts were recorded for this clone. The V gene's germline CDR1 is GTSNPN and CDR2 SVGIG (reference sequence). The CDR3 covers 15 residues. The junction had 7 bases not matched to a gene; V was cut back by 2 bases and J by 7 bases.

The rearrangement uses TRBV30 and TRBJ1-6, with 8 bases identical to TRBD1. This material consisted of CD4+ T cells from blood, taken before the fourth cycle of nivolumab. This sequence was found in a human donor with classical Hodgkin lymphoma. This CDR3 is CAWSFRDRKNSPLHF. In DNA, the CDR3 is TGTGCCTGGAGTTTCCGGGACAGGAAAAATTCACCCCTCCACTTT.